This T cell receptor beta chain emerged from a study of blood T cell repertoires in COVID-19. Study overall: From the United States, Italy and Spain came samples of acute and convalescent COVID-19. The cDNA or gDNA used as material had been derived from T cells, B-cell-depleted T cells, or PBMCs.

Germline V gene sequence: CDR1 SGHAT, CDR2 FQNNGV. The CDR3 contains 18 residues. The junction had 12 bases not matched to a gene; V was cut back by 1 base and J by 1 base. How the authors handled the data: Estimation of nucleated cell counts relied on the amplification of reference gene primers. Repertoires were generated with immunoSEQ multiplex PCR, while TCRdb's copy carries only in-frame clones and drops some. Clone size and V and J calls were adopted from that table, with D and trimming inferred from the DNA. Counted here are around 16,000 clones, 85% to 90% occurring once; the ten biggest clones make up approximately 25%.

The source material was peripheral blood. The receptor's source is a man aged 60 to 69 with acute or convalescent COVID-19. The V and J genes are TRBV11-2 and TRBJ1-1; 7 bases line up with TRBD1. The CDR3 DNA follows: TGTGCCAGCAGCTTAGTGACAGGGAGGCAAGTGCGGAACACTGAAGCTTTCTTT. Its translation: CASSLVTGRQVRNTEAFF.